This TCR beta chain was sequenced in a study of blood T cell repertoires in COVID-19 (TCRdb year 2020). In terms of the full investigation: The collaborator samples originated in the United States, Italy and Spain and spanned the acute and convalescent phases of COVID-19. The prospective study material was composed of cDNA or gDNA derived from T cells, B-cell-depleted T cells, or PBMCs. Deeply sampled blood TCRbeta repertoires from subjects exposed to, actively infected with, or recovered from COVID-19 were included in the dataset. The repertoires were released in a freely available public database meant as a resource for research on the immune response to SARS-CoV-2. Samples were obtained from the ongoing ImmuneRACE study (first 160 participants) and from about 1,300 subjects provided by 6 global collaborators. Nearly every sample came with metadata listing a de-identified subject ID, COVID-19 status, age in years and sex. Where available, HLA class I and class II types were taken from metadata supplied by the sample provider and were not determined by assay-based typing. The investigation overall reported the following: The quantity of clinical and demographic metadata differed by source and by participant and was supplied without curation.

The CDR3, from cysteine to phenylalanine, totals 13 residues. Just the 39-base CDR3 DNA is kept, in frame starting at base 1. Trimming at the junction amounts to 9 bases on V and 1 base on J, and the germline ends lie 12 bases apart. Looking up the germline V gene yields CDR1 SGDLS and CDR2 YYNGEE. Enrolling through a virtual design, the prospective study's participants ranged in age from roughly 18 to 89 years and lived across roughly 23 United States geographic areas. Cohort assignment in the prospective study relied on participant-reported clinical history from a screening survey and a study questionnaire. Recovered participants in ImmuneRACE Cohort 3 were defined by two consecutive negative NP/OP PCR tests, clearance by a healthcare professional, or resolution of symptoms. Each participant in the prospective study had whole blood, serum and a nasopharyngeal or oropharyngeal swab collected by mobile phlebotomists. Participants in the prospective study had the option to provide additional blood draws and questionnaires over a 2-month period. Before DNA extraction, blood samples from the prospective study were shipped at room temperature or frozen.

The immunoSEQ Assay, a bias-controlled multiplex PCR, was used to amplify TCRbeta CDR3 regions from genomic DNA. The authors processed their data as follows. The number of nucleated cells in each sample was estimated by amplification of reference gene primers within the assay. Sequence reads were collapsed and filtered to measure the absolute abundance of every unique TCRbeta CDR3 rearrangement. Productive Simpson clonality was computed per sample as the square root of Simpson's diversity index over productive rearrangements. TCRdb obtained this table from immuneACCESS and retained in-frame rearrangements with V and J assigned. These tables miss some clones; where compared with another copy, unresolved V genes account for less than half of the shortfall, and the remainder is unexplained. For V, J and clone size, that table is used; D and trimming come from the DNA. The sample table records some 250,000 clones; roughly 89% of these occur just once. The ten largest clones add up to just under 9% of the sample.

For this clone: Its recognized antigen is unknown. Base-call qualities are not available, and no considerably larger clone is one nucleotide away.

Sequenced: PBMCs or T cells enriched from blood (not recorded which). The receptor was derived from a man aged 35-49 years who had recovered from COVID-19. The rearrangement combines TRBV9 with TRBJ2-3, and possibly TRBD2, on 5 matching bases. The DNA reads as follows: TGTGCCACTGGAGGAGAGGGCACAGATACGCAGTATTTT. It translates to CATGGEGTDTQYF. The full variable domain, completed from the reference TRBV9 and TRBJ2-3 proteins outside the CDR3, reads DSGVTQTPKHLITATGQRVTLRCSPRSGDLSVYWYQQSLDQGLQFLIQYYNGEERAKGNILERFSAQQFPDLHSELNLSSLELGDSALYFCATGGEGTDTQYFGPGTRLTVL.